These 19 T cell receptor beta chains came from one sample sequenced in a study of cytomegalovirus exposure and HLA in healthy donors (dated by TCRdb to 2016 to 2017). The library came from the immunoSEQ multiplex PCR assay. A mixture of 60 forward primers for TCR Vbeta segments and 13 reverse primers for TCR Jbeta segments was used in the multiplex PCR. TCRdb provides this immuneACCESS table in a form limited to in-frame rearrangements. Some clones are lacking; in checked studies, under half of them reflect an unresolved V gene, and why the rest are absent is not known. The sample profile shows 300,000 or so clones; 84% of them were found once. More than 1.5% of the sample is held by the ten biggest clonotypes. Sequenced: PBMCs. The receptors were gathered from a woman in her forties in good health and CMV-seropositive.

This clone was seen only once. The rearrangement uses TRBV6-4 and TRBJ2-3; TRBD2 matches at 8 bases. This CDR3 has 14 amino acids. Germline values: CDR1 MRHNA, CDR2 SNTAGT. The ends lost 5 bases at V and 3 bases at J; junction bases unmatched: 4. As DNA, the CDR3 is TGTGCCAGCAGTCCAATAGCGGGAACAGATACGCAGTATTTT. Protein sequence: CASSPIAGTDTQYF.

The chain has TRBV6-6 and TRBJ2-1, with D maybe TRBD2 (6 bases). The germline V and J ends were trimmed by 6 bases and 0 bases, with 15 bases remaining between them. The CDR3 is 16 residues long. Germline V gene sequence: CDR1 MNHNY, CDR2 SVGAGI (reference sequence). CDR3 region: CASRFSGIPSYNEQFF. CDR3 sequence (DNA): TGTGCCAGCAGGTTTAGCGGAATCCCCTCCTACAATGAGCAGTTCTTC.

This clone was picked up a small number of times. The J gene is TRBJ2-5, the V gene TRBV18; D gene ambiguous. This CDR3 is built from 12 residues. Germline-derived CDR1 and CDR2 are KGHSH and LQKENI. Trimming removed 6 bases from V and 4 bases from J, with 9 bases in between. CDR3 amino acids: CASSPLRETQYF. The DNA of the CDR3 is TGTGCCAGCTCTCCGTTGCGAGAGACCCAGTACTTC.

This chain uses TRBV7-2 with TRBJ1-3; possible D gene TRBD1, 5 bases. Germline V gene data show CDR1 as SGHTA and CDR2 as FQGNSA. Deletions cut 5 bases from V and 0 bases from J, with 8 bases between. The CDR3 has 14 residues. CDR3 loop: CASSEDSSGNTIYF. The CDR3 DNA sequence: TGTGCCAGCAGCGAAGACAGCTCTGGAAACACCATATATTTT. The complete variable domain, with remaining parts taken from reference TRBV7-2 and TRBJ1-3, reads GAGVSQSPSNKVTEKGKDVELRCDPISGHTALYWYRQSLGQGLEFLIYFQGNSAPDKSGLPSDRFSAERTGGSVSTLTIQRTQQEDSAVYLCASSEDSSGNTIYFGEGSWLTVV.

This chain joins TRBV7-2 and TRBJ2-1; D gene uncertain. This CDR3 contains 13 residues. With 1 base removed from V and 7 bases from J, the gap between germline ends came to 8 bases. The germline V gene encodes CDR1 SGHTA and CDR2 FQGNSA. The CDR3 nucleotides read TGTGCCAGCAGCTTAGAACTTTATAATGAGCAGTTCTTC. Protein: CASSLELYNEQFF.

V usage is TRBV10-3 and J usage is TRBJ2-3; the match to TRBD2 covers 8 bases. The germline V gene encodes CDR1 ENHRY and CDR2 SYGVKD. V was pared by 7 bases and J by 4 bases, with 4 bases of the junction left unmatched. This CDR3 has 13 amino acids. The DNA for the CDR3 is TGTGCCATCATGGCGGGGGGTCCAGATACGCAGTATTTT. Protein: CAIMAGGPDTQYF.

V gene TRBV7-2 combines with J gene TRBJ2-7; 8 nucleotides align to TRBD2. Germline trimming cut 3 bases from V and 0 bases from J; bases unmatched to any gene: 1. This CDR3 region has 14 residues. The germline V gene has CDR1 SGHTA and CDR2 FQGNSA. CDR3 sequence (DNA): TGTGCCAGCAGCTTGACTAGCGCCTCCTACGAGCAGTACTTC. Its translation is CASSLTSASYEQYF.

J is TRBJ2-1 and V is TRBV28; D call uncertain. This CDR3 is 14 amino acids long. V was pared by 9 bases and J by 7 bases, with 19 bases between. The germline V gene encodes CDR1 MDHEN and CDR2 SYDVKM. CDR3 region: CASSLPARPNEQFF. The CDR3 DNA follows: TGTGCCAGTAGCCTTCCCGCCCGACCTAATGAGCAGTTCTTC.

The chain links TRBV6-1 to TRBJ1-1; D is undetermined. CDR1 and CDR2 (germline): MNHNS, SASEGT. Trimming removed 5 bases from V and 6 bases from J, with 7 bases in between. The CDR3 extends over 11 amino acids. CDR3 amino acids: CASSYNAEAFF. The CDR3 coding sequence is TGTGCCAGCAGTTACAATGCTGAAGCTTTCTTT.

The chain uses TRBV28 and TRBJ2-1; 8 bases match TRBD2. This CDR3 is 11 amino acids long. The germline V gene has CDR1 MDHEN and CDR2 SYDVKM. V lost 10 bases, J lost 10 bases, and 6 bases stayed unmatched. Here the CDR3 DNA reads TGTGCCACCCGGGGGGGCCGGGAGCAGTTCTTC. Translated: CATRGGREQFF.

The V and J genes are TRBV4-1 and TRBJ2-7, with D perhaps TRBD2 (5 bases). Germline CDR1 is MGHRA and CDR2 is YSYEKL. The CDR3 is 16 residues long. Trimming took off 4 bases at V and 3 bases at J, with 19 bases between the two ends. CDR3 amino acids: CASSPNPEGADYEQYF. Here the CDR3 DNA reads TGCGCCAGCAGCCCAAATCCCGAGGGAGCAGACTACGAGCAGTACTTC.

V and J are TRBV5-4 and TRBJ2-7, with TRBD2 identical over 8 bases. Germline-derived CDR1 and CDR2 are SGHNT and YYREEE (reference sequence). Trimming cost V 0 bases and J 5 bases; bases outside gene matches: 10. The CDR3 covers 16 residues. The CDR3 sequence is CASSLGHVAGSDEQYF. CDR3 DNA sequence: TGTGCCAGCAGCTTGGGGCACGTAGCGGGAAGCGACGAGCAGTACTTC. Drawing the rest from reference TRBV5-4 and TRBJ2-7, the complete variable domain is ETGVTQSPTHLIKTRGQQVTLRCSSQSGHNTVSWYQQALGQGPQFIFQYYREEENGRGNFPPRFSGLQFPNYSSELNVNALELDDSALYLCASSLGHVAGSDEQYFGPGTRLTVT.

The rearrangement uses TRBV7-7 and TRBJ1-3, with D unresolved. Germline CDR1 and CDR2: SSHAT and FNYEAQ (reference sequence). The V end was cut by 1 base, the J end by 4 bases, with 5 bases between. The CDR3 loop spans 13 amino acids. CDR3 in DNA: TGTGCCAGCAGCTTAGGTCCGGGAAACACCATATATTTT. The encoded protein is CASSLGPGNTIYF.

This clone was observed once. This chain links TRBV7-8 with TRBJ1-3; D perhaps matches TRBD1 (5 bases). V lost 5 bases, J lost 3 bases, and 11 bases lay in between. CDR1 is SGHVS, CDR2 FQNEAQ, per germline. The CDR3 has 14 amino acids. CDR3 nucleotides: TGTGCCAGCAGCCCAGACAGAGATGGAAACACCATATATTTT. This sequence encodes CASSPDRDGNTIYF.

This chain connects TRBV28 to TRBJ2-5; possible D gene TRBD2, 6 bases. Germline-derived CDR1 and CDR2 are MDHEN and SYDVKM. Trimming pared 3 bases from V and 2 bases from J, leaving 16 bases between. This CDR3 is built from 16 residues. In DNA form, the CDR3 reads TGTGCCAGCAGTTTTTACGCGGGCCGGGGGCAAGAGACCCAGTACTTC. Translation: CASSFYAGRGQETQYF.

V gene TRBV6-1 combines with J gene TRBJ1-4, with 7 nucleotides matching TRBD1. Germline CDR1 MNHNS, CDR2 SASEGT. The CDR3 contains 14 residues. The V gene end was trimmed by 6 bases and the J gene end by 5 bases; junction bases not matched to a gene: 6. The CDR3 DNA is TGTGCCAGCAGCGGGACAGCTAGGAATGAAAAACTGTTTTTT. Encoded protein: CASSGTARNEKLFF.

The chain employs TRBV28 and TRBJ1-3; D remains unclear. Germline loops: CDR1 MDHEN, CDR2 SYDVKM. The CDR3 contains 15 residues. Trimming cost V 2 bases and J 4 bases, with 12 bases left between them. The CDR3 reads CASSLSGGPGNTIYF. In DNA, the CDR3 is TGTGCCAGCAGTTTAAGTGGAGGCCCGGGAAACACCATATATTTT.

In its sample, this clone was seen a few times. The rearrangement uses TRBV28 and TRBJ2-7, with 7 bases identical to TRBD1. CDR3 size: 13 residues. Trimming took 6 bases from V and 2 from J; bases not matched to a gene: 4. Germline V gives CDR1 MDHEN, CDR2 SYDVKM. For the CDR3, the DNA is TGTGCCAGCAGCCGGGACAGACCCTACGAGCAGTACTTC. Translating it yields CASSRDRPYEQYF.

This clone has only one observation. This chain joins TRBV29-1 and TRBJ2-5; perhaps TRBD1 as D (6 bases). Trimming took 4 bases from V and 14 from J, leaving 14 bases between them. This CDR3 comprises 10 residues. Germline V gene lookup returns CDR1 SQVTM and CDR2 ANQGSEA. This CDR3 is CSVVGDIPYF. CDR3 sequence (DNA): TGCAGCGTTGTAGGGGACATCCCATACTTC.